This T cell receptor beta chain appears in the sequencing data of a study of TIL therapy for anti-PD-1-resistant metastatic lung cancer. The time point here: pre-treatment sample, taken before nivolumab and TIL therapy. The tumor samples were excised metastases, mostly pleural nodules or supraclavicular lymph nodes. The germline gives CDR1 MNHEY, CDR2 SVGAGI. The CDR3 spans 12 residues. Trimming left V 4 bases short and J 4 bases short, with 7 bases between. The immunoSEQ assay was v3. Assay: immunoSEQ multiplex PCR; the TCRdb copy retains only in-frame clones and omits some. This sample has more than 90,000 clones, with just over 65% found just once.

This sample comprised tumor tissue, obtained at baseline. The V gene is TRBV6-5, the J gene TRBJ1-2; D is uncertain. This sequence originates from a person aged 25-79 years with non-small cell lung cancer. Here the CDR3 reads CASSSFGYGYTF. The CDR3 nucleotides are TGTGCCAGCAGTTCCTTCGGCTATGGCTACACCTTC.